A selection of T cell receptor beta chains follows, all from one sample in a study of T-cell memory formation after mild COVID-19. TCRdb fed the 5' RACE reads into MiXCR, producing one record per CDR3 protein. Among a few hundred thousand distinct CDR3 sequences listed, around 15% were seen once. The sequencing input was PBMCs or a T cell subset sorted from them (not recorded which). These receptors were collected from a man between 18 and 35 years old who had mild COVID-19 (a few samples of this study predate the infection). Cell type and time point are not known. Both conserved end residues are part of each CDR3. Each record gives: D gene, V gene, CDR3 length, clone size, J gene, CDR3 DNA, CDR3 protein. D genes are given only for firm matches. Rows may omit the clone size; those that give it use once, few, many or a size class.

d_call: .; v_call: TRBV7-2; cdr3_length: 13; clone_size: few; j_call: TRBJ1-5; cdr3_nt: TGTGCCAGCAGATCAGAGGGGAATCAGCCCCAGCATTTT; cdr3_aa: CASRSEGNQPQHF
d_call: TRBD1; v_call: TRBV5-1; cdr3_length: 14; clone_size: few; j_call: TRBJ2-2; cdr3_nt: TGCGCCAGCAGCCGTACGACAGGGCCCGGGGAGCTGTTTTTT; cdr3_aa: CASSRTTGPGELFF
d_call: TRBD2; v_call: TRBV4-1; cdr3_length: 16; clone_size: .; j_call: TRBJ2-3; cdr3_nt: TGCGCCAGCAGCCAGTATAGCGGGGGGCCAGGGGATACGCAGTATTTT; cdr3_aa: CASSQYSGGPGDTQYF
d_call: .; v_call: TRBV6-6; cdr3_length: 12; clone_size: few; j_call: TRBJ2-7; cdr3_nt: TGTGCCAGCCGACTTAGCTCCTACGAGCAGTACTTC; cdr3_aa: CASRLSSYEQYF
d_call: .; v_call: TRBV9; cdr3_length: 13; clone_size: few; j_call: TRBJ2-1; cdr3_nt: TGTGCCAGCAGCGCACGAGGACCGAATGAGCAGTTCTTC; cdr3_aa: CASSARGPNEQFF
d_call: .; v_call: TRBV9; cdr3_length: 15; clone_size: once; j_call: TRBJ1-3; cdr3_nt: TGTGCCAGCAGCGTAGATAAGGGCTCTGGAAACACCATATATTTT; cdr3_aa: CASSVDKGSGNTIYF
d_call: .; v_call: TRBV20-1; cdr3_length: 14; clone_size: many; j_call: TRBJ1-5; cdr3_nt: TGCAGTGCGACACAGGGAAATAGCAATCAGCCCCAGCATTTT; cdr3_aa: CSATQGNSNQPQHF
d_call: .; v_call: TRBV4-2; cdr3_length: 16; clone_size: few; j_call: TRBJ2-3; cdr3_nt: TGTGCCAGCAGCCAAGCGTTGCACCGCGTAACAGATACGCAGTATTTT; cdr3_aa: CASSQALHRVTDTQYF
d_call: .; v_call: TRBV4-1; cdr3_length: 15; clone_size: .; j_call: TRBJ1-1; cdr3_nt: TGCGCCAGCAGCCAAGGTAACGGGGGCAACACTGAAGCTTTCTTT; cdr3_aa: CASSQGNGGNTEAFF
d_call: TRBD2; v_call: TRBV9; cdr3_length: 15; clone_size: many; j_call: TRBJ2-3; cdr3_nt: TGTGCCAGCAGTGTACTAGCGGGGGCGGGAGATACGCAGTATTTT; cdr3_aa: CASSVLAGAGDTQYF
d_call: TRBD2; v_call: TRBV20-1; cdr3_length: 18; clone_size: .; j_call: TRBJ2-1; cdr3_nt: TGCAGTGCTCAGGGTGCGAGGAGCGGGGTATCGTCCTACAATGAGCAGTTCTTC; cdr3_aa: CSAQGARSGVSSYNEQFF
d_call: .; v_call: TRBV7-2; cdr3_length: 14; clone_size: .; j_call: TRBJ1-6; cdr3_nt: TGTGCCAGCAGCTTAGACCCAATGGCCTCACCCCTCCACTTT; cdr3_aa: CASSLDPMASPLHF
d_call: .; v_call: TRBV3-1; cdr3_length: 13; clone_size: .; j_call: TRBJ2-7; cdr3_nt: TGTGCCAGCAGGGGACTCGAATCCTACGAGCAGTACTTC; cdr3_aa: CASRGLESYEQYF
d_call: .; v_call: TRBV9; cdr3_length: 19; clone_size: many; j_call: TRBJ2-5; cdr3_nt: TGTGCCAGCAGCGTAGTGCCCAGACCCTGGGGTGGGAGCGAAGAGACCCAGTACTTC; cdr3_aa: CASSVVPRPWGGSEETQYF
d_call: .; v_call: TRBV15; cdr3_length: 13; clone_size: many; j_call: TRBJ1-5; cdr3_nt: TGTGCCACCAGTAAGGGTGCGAATCAGCCCCAGCATTTT; cdr3_aa: CATSKGANQPQHF
d_call: .; v_call: TRBV5-1; cdr3_length: 17; clone_size: few; j_call: TRBJ2-3; cdr3_nt: TGCGCCAGCAGCTTGGCCAGAGGGGATACTAGCACAGATACGCAGTATTTT; cdr3_aa: CASSLARGDTSTDTQYF
d_call: TRBD1; v_call: TRBV5-5; cdr3_length: 15; clone_size: .; j_call: TRBJ1-2; cdr3_nt: TGTGCCAGCAGCATGTGGACAGGGGCACCCTCTGGCTACACCTTC; cdr3_aa: CASSMWTGAPSGYTF
d_call: TRBD1; v_call: TRBV7-8; cdr3_length: 14; clone_size: few; j_call: TRBJ2-7; cdr3_nt: TGTGCCAGCAGCCTGGACAGGGGGCGCCTTGAGCAGTACTTC; cdr3_aa: CASSLDRGRLEQYF
d_call: .; v_call: TRBV2; cdr3_length: 14; clone_size: many; j_call: TRBJ2-7; cdr3_nt: TGTGCCAGCACTCAGGGGGGACACCTATACGAGCAGTACTTC; cdr3_aa: CASTQGGHLYEQYF
d_call: .; v_call: TRBV6-2/TRBV6-3; cdr3_length: 15; clone_size: .; j_call: TRBJ2-5; cdr3_nt: TGTGCCAGCACCCCAGGGGTTCGGGGACAAGAGACCCAGTACTTC; cdr3_aa: CASTPGVRGQETQYF
d_call: TRBD2; v_call: TRBV7-2; cdr3_length: 16; clone_size: .; j_call: TRBJ2-1; cdr3_nt: TGTGCCAGCACTCCCTTTTCCGGGGGGGCTGTTAATGAGCAGTTCTTC; cdr3_aa: CASTPFSGGAVNEQFF
d_call: .; v_call: TRBV5-1; cdr3_length: 14; clone_size: many; j_call: TRBJ2-2; cdr3_nt: TGCGCCAGCACCCACGCCCGGGGATCGGGGGAGCTGTTTTTT; cdr3_aa: CASTHARGSGELFF
d_call: .; v_call: TRBV29-1; cdr3_length: 12; clone_size: few; j_call: TRBJ1-1; cdr3_nt: TGCAGCGTTGAAGTTTCGGGGGAGTCGACTTTCTTT; cdr3_aa: CSVEVSGESTFF
d_call: .; v_call: TRBV12-3/TRBV12-4; cdr3_length: 14; clone_size: few; j_call: TRBJ2-5; cdr3_nt: TGTGCCAGCAACTATGGAGGTGTAAGCGAGACCCAGTACTTC; cdr3_aa: CASNYGGVSETQYF
d_call: .; v_call: TRBV12-3/TRBV12-4; cdr3_length: 12; clone_size: few; j_call: TRBJ1-5; cdr3_nt: TGTGCCAGCAGTTTAGTCTATCAGCCCCAGCATTTT; cdr3_aa: CASSLVYQPQHF
d_call: .; v_call: TRBV7-8; cdr3_length: 17; clone_size: many; j_call: TRBJ1-1; cdr3_nt: TGTGCCAGCAGCTTAGGCATTGTCAGGGGAAGGGCTACTGAAGCTTTCTTT; cdr3_aa: CASSLGIVRGRATEAFF
d_call: TRBD2; v_call: TRBV7-9; cdr3_length: 17; clone_size: few; j_call: TRBJ2-1; cdr3_nt: TGTGCCAGCAGCTTATTCGCTAGCGGGGGCCTATACAATGAGCAGTTCTTC; cdr3_aa: CASSLFASGGLYNEQFF
d_call: .; v_call: TRBV6-6; cdr3_length: 14; clone_size: few; j_call: TRBJ2-5; cdr3_nt: TGTGCCAGCAGTGGACAGCTCACCCCAGAGACCCAGTACTTC; cdr3_aa: CASSGQLTPETQYF
d_call: TRBD1; v_call: TRBV7-9; cdr3_length: 15; clone_size: .; j_call: TRBJ1-4; cdr3_nt: TGTGCCAGCAGCCAACCGGGACAGGGGAGGGAAAAACTGTTTTTT; cdr3_aa: CASSQPGQGREKLFF
d_call: TRBD2; v_call: TRBV4-3; cdr3_length: 16; clone_size: few; j_call: TRBJ2-1; cdr3_nt: TGCGCCAGCAGCCACCGAACGGCTAGCGGGGGGAATGAGCAGTTCTTC; cdr3_aa: CASSHRTASGGNEQFF
d_call: TRBD1; v_call: TRBV28; cdr3_length: 15; clone_size: .; j_call: TRBJ1-2; cdr3_nt: TGTGCCAGCAGTTTACAGGACAGGGGGACGTATGGCTACACCTTC; cdr3_aa: CASSLQDRGTYGYTF
d_call: TRBD1; v_call: TRBV29-1; cdr3_length: 14; clone_size: few; j_call: TRBJ1-5; cdr3_nt: TGCAGCGTTGCCGAGGGGGCTTACAATCAGCCCCAGCATTTT; cdr3_aa: CSVAEGAYNQPQHF
d_call: TRBD2; v_call: TRBV6-2/TRBV6-3; cdr3_length: 18; clone_size: .; j_call: TRBJ2-1; cdr3_nt: TGTGCCAGCAGTCCCTCCAGGTTGCGGGGGGACCCCTACAATGAGCAGTTCTTC; cdr3_aa: CASSPSRLRGDPYNEQFF
d_call: .; v_call: TRBV20-1; cdr3_length: 14; clone_size: few; j_call: TRBJ1-4; cdr3_nt: TGCAGTGCAACCTCAGGTGCAACTAATGAAAAACTGTTTTTT; cdr3_aa: CSATSGATNEKLFF
d_call: .; v_call: TRBV9; cdr3_length: 15; clone_size: .; j_call: TRBJ2-3; cdr3_nt: TGTGCCAGCACCGCAGGACACACTAGCACAGATACGCAGTATTTT; cdr3_aa: CASTAGHTSTDTQYF
d_call: TRBD1; v_call: TRBV20-1; cdr3_length: 14; clone_size: .; j_call: TRBJ2-3; cdr3_nt: TGCAGTGCCGCCGTGGGACAGGGCACAGATACGCAGTATTTT; cdr3_aa: CSAAVGQGTDTQYF
d_call: .; v_call: TRBV7-2; cdr3_length: 14; clone_size: many; j_call: TRBJ2-1; cdr3_nt: TGTGCCAGCAGCTTAGTACAGGGTTGGGATGAGCAGTTCTTC; cdr3_aa: CASSLVQGWDEQFF
d_call: .; v_call: TRBV7-2; cdr3_length: 18; clone_size: few; j_call: TRBJ1-2; cdr3_nt: TGTGCCAGCAGCTTACGTCCGTTAGGGGGGGACCTTATCTATGGCTACACCTTC; cdr3_aa: CASSLRPLGGDLIYGYTF
d_call: TRBD1; v_call: TRBV4-1; cdr3_length: 16; clone_size: few; j_call: TRBJ2-7; cdr3_nt: TGCGCCAGCAGCCAAGAGGTCGCAGGGGGCTCCTACGAGCAGTACTTC; cdr3_aa: CASSQEVAGGSYEQYF
d_call: .; v_call: TRBV4-1; cdr3_length: 16; clone_size: .; j_call: TRBJ2-5; cdr3_nt: TGCGCCAGCAGCCAAGGAGAGGGAGAGGGACAAGAGACCCAGTACTTC; cdr3_aa: CASSQGEGEGQETQYF
d_call: .; v_call: TRBV7-2; cdr3_length: 15; clone_size: .; j_call: TRBJ1-6; cdr3_nt: TGTGCCAGCAGCTTCGAAGGGGCGGGGGATTCACCCCTCCACTTT; cdr3_aa: CASSFEGAGDSPLHF
d_call: TRBD1; v_call: TRBV5-4; cdr3_length: 12; clone_size: .; j_call: TRBJ1-2; cdr3_nt: TGTGCCAGCAGGACAGGGACCCAAGGCTACACCTTC; cdr3_aa: CASRTGTQGYTF
d_call: TRBD1; v_call: TRBV7-9; cdr3_length: 14; clone_size: few; j_call: TRBJ1-5; cdr3_nt: TGTGCCAGCAGCCCAGGGGGTCACAATCAGCCCCAGCATTTT; cdr3_aa: CASSPGGHNQPQHF
d_call: .; v_call: TRBV6-5; cdr3_length: 15; clone_size: few; j_call: TRBJ1-1; cdr3_nt: TGTGCCAGCAGTTACTCGGGGGCGCAAAACACTGAAGCTTTCTTT; cdr3_aa: CASSYSGAQNTEAFF
d_call: TRBD2; v_call: TRBV7-2; cdr3_length: 16; clone_size: few; j_call: TRBJ2-3; cdr3_nt: TGTGCCAGCAGCTTAGTGGGCGGGGGGTTTGGAGATACGCAGTATTTT; cdr3_aa: CASSLVGGGFGDTQYF
d_call: .; v_call: TRBV6-1; cdr3_length: 13; clone_size: few; j_call: TRBJ2-7; cdr3_nt: TGTGCCAGCCGGGGGACAGAGACCTACGAGCAGTACTTC; cdr3_aa: CASRGTETYEQYF
d_call: .; v_call: TRBV29-1; cdr3_length: 12; clone_size: .; j_call: TRBJ2-2; cdr3_nt: TGCAGCGCCAGAGATCCGACCGGGGAGCTGTTTTTT; cdr3_aa: CSARDPTGELFF
d_call: TRBD1; v_call: TRBV12-5; cdr3_length: 14; clone_size: .; j_call: TRBJ2-3; cdr3_nt: TGTGCTAGTGGTTCGCGGACAGGGGCAGATACGCAGTATTTT; cdr3_aa: CASGSRTGADTQYF
d_call: .; v_call: TRBV7-9; cdr3_length: 16; clone_size: .; j_call: TRBJ1-4; cdr3_nt: TGTGCCAGCAGCTTAGGCTGGGCAGGAATTAATGAAAAACTGATTTTT; cdr3_aa: CASSLGWAGINEKLIF
d_call: TRBD2; v_call: TRBV4-1; cdr3_length: 15; clone_size: .; j_call: TRBJ2-1; cdr3_nt: TGCGCCAGCAGCCCCGGACTAGCGGGGGGGCATGAGCAGTTCTTC; cdr3_aa: CASSPGLAGGHEQFF
d_call: TRBD2; v_call: TRBV4-2; cdr3_length: 17; clone_size: many; j_call: TRBJ2-1; cdr3_nt: TGTGCCAGCAGCCCCTTAAACCTAGCGGGGGAACACAATGAGCAGTTCTTC; cdr3_aa: CASSPLNLAGEHNEQFF
d_call: .; v_call: TRBV23-1; cdr3_length: 15; clone_size: few; j_call: TRBJ2-7; cdr3_nt: TGCGCCAGCAGAGAAAAGACAGGAATCTCCTACGAGCAGTACTTC; cdr3_aa: CASREKTGISYEQYF
d_call: .; v_call: TRBV5-1; cdr3_length: 15; clone_size: few; j_call: TRBJ2-1; cdr3_nt: TGCGCCAGCAGCTCGGGGGAACAACAATACAATGAGCAGTTCTTC; cdr3_aa: CASSSGEQQYNEQFF